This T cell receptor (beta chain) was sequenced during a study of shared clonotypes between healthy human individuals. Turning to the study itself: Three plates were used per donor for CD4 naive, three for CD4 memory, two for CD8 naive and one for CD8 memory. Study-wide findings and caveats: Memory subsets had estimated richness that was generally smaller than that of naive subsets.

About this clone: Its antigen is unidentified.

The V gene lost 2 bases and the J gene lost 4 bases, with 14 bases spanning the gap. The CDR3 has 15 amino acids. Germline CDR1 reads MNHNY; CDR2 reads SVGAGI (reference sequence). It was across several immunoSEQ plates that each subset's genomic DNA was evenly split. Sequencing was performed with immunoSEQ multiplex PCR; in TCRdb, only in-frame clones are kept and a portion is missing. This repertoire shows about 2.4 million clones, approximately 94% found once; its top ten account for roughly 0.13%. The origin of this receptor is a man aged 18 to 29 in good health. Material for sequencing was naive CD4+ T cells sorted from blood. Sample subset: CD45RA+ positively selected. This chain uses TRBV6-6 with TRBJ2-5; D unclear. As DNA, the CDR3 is TGTGCCAGCAGTTACGGCCCTCAGCGAGGAGAGACCCAGTACTTC. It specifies CASSYGPQRGETQYF.